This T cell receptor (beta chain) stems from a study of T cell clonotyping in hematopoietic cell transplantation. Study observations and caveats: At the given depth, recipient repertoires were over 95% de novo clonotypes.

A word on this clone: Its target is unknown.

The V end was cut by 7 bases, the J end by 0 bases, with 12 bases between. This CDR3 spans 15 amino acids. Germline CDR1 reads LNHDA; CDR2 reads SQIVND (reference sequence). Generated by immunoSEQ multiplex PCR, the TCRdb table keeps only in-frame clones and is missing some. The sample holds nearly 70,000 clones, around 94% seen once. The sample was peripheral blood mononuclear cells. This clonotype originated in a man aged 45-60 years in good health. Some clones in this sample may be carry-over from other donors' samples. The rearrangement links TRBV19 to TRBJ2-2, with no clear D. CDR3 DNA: TGTGCCAGTAAGCTGGGCAGTGCGAACACCGGGGAGCTGTTTTTT. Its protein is CASKLGSANTGELFF.